The 20 T cell receptor beta chains in this list originate from one sample, sequenced in a study of blood T cell repertoires in COVID-19 (dated by TCRdb to about 2020). Libraries were made using the immunoSEQ multiplex PCR assay. TCRdb mirrors the immuneACCESS table, restricted to in-frame sequences. Some clones are absent from its copies; in checked studies, under half trace to an unresolved V gene, and the reason for the others is unknown. Within this sample are about 98,000 clones, with about 85% of them counted one time only. Together, the top ten hold approximately 11% of the sample. The material sequenced was peripheral blood. These receptors were obtained from an elderly woman with acute or convalescent COVID-19.

A remark on this clone: At one end, the junction sequence differs from germline, possibly due to a read error. The rearrangement joins TRBV28 to TRBJ2-4, with TRBD1 identical over 8 bases. Germline V gene data show CDR1 as MDHEN and CDR2 as SYDVKM. CDR3 length: 14 amino acids. The CDR3 protein is CASSLRLGQGAFNF. CDR3 sequence (DNA): TGTGCCAGCAGTTTAAGGTTAGGACAGGGTGCCTTCAACTTC.

V and J are TRBV5-1 and TRBJ2-5; TRBD2 is a possible D gene (6 bases). The CDR3 totals 14 residues. The germline CDR1 and CDR2 sequences are SGHRS and YFSETQ. Trimming pared 2 bases from V and 5 bases from J, leaving 13 bases between. Written as DNA, the CDR3 is TGCGCCAGCAGCTTCGGGAGAGGGCGGGAGACCCAGTACTTC. Translating gives CASSFGRGRETQYF.

The CDR3, as DNA: TGTGCCACCGAACAGGGGAACAATCAGCCCCAGCATTTT. As protein: CATEQGNNQPQHF. The rearrangement joins TRBV6-5 to TRBJ1-5; the match to TRBD1 covers 7 bases. Germline V CDR1 and CDR2: MNHEY, SVGAGI. The trim removed 10 bases at V and 3 bases at J, leaving 6 bases unmatched. This CDR3 region has 13 residues.

The V gene is TRBV11-3, the J gene TRBJ2-6, with 9 nucleotides matching TRBD2. The CDR3 loop spans 16 amino acids. The junction had 2 bases not matched to a gene; V was cut back by 3 bases and J by 2 bases. Germline CDR1 and CDR2: SGHNT and YENEEA. The CDR3 is CASSFGGGAGANVLTF. DNA for the CDR3: TGTGCCAGCAGCTTTGGCGGGGGGGCTGGGGCCAACGTCCTGACTTTC.

This chain connects TRBV28 to TRBJ2-1; 9 bases line up with TRBD2. Germline loops: CDR1 MDHEN, CDR2 SYDVKM. V lost 8 bases to trimming and J lost 6 bases; unmatched junction nucleotides: 8. CDR3 length equals 14 residues. CDR3 protein: CASLWGGGANEQFF. The CDR3 region has the DNA TGTGCCAGCCTTTGGGGCGGGGGGGCCAATGAGCAGTTCTTC.

The rearrangement uses TRBV2 and TRBJ2-2, with a weak D call TRBD1 (6 bases). The CDR3 loop spans 15 amino acids. Looked up from germline, CDR1 is SNHLY and CDR2 is FYNNEI. The V end was cut by 6 bases, the J end by 4 bases, with 15 bases between. This chain's CDR3 is CASRDRSVITGELFF. DNA for the CDR3: TGTGCCAGCAGAGACAGGTCCGTGATCACCGGGGAGCTGTTTTTT.

Details on this clone: This sample also contains other DNA sequences that code for the same CDR3. The chain uses TRBV5-1 and TRBJ1-1; 7 bases agree with TRBD1. The CDR3 has 14 residues. With 1 base clipped from V and 1 base from J, the junction kept 1 base outside the gene matches. The germline V gene encodes CDR1 SGHRS and CDR2 YFSETQ. This chain's CDR3 is CASSLRGPNTEAFF. The CDR3 coding sequence is TGCGCCAGCAGCTTGAGGGGGCCGAACACTGAAGCTTTCTTT. Using reference TRBV5-1 and TRBJ1-1 for the parts outside the CDR3, the full variable domain is KAGVTQTPRYLIKTRGQQVTLSCSPISGHRSVSWYQQTPGQGLQFLFEYFSETQRNKGNFPGRFSGRQFSNSRSEMNVSTLELGDSALYLCASSLRGPNTEAFFGQGTRLTVV.

The chain recombines TRBV5-1 with TRBJ2-1; the match to TRBD1 covers 10 bases. The germline V gene has CDR1 SGHRS and CDR2 YFSETQ. CDR3 size: 15 residues. The V segment lost 4 bases and the J segment 4 bases; nucleotides outside the gene matches: 5. The CDR3 spells CASSMGQGLYNEQFF. The CDR3 DNA is TGCGCCAGCAGCATGGGACAGGGGCTTTACAATGAGCAGTTCTTC.

The chain recombines TRBV28 with TRBJ2-3, with 8 bases matching TRBD2. The length of the CDR3 is 13 residues. In germline, CDR1 is MDHEN, CDR2 SYDVKM. With V trimmed by 6 bases and J by 3 bases, 2 bases remained unmatched. The CDR3 here is CASSGGATDTQYF. Here the CDR3 DNA reads TGTGCCAGCAGCGGGGGGGCGACAGATACGCAGTATTTT.

The CDR3 bases are TGTGCCAGCTCACCCCTTCTAAACTACAGGGATGAAGCTTTCTTT. Amino acids: CASSPLLNYRDEAFF. The chain recombines TRBV18 with TRBJ1-1, with D maybe TRBD1 (6 bases). V was pared by 3 bases and J by 7 bases, with 18 bases between. CDR1 is KGHSH and CDR2 is LQKENI in the germline V gene. The CDR3 is 15 residues long.

The genes are TRBV29-1 and TRBJ2-1; the match to TRBD1 covers 7 bases. Germline V gives CDR1 SQVTM, CDR2 ANQGSEA. This CDR3 has 12 amino acids. V lost 6 bases, J lost 6 bases, and 5 bases stayed unmatched. CDR3 nucleotides: TGCAGCGTAGACCGGGACAGCAATGAGCAGTTCTTC. Translation: CSVDRDSNEQFF.

V and J are TRBV5-5 and TRBJ1-2; weak D call: TRBD1 (6 bases). Germline lookup yields CDR1 SGHKS and CDR2 YYEKEE (reference sequence). The CDR3 spans 15 residues. V shed 3 bases and J shed 2 bases, with 14 bases lying between them. CDR3 DNA sequence: TGTGCCAGCAGCTGGGCTGGACAGAAGAACTATGGCTACACCTTC. It translates to CASSWAGQKNYGYTF.

This clone came up a few times. The chain uses TRBV19 and TRBJ1-5; 9 bases fit TRBD1. Trimming removed 1 base from V and 0 bases from J; junction bases left unmatched: 10. The CDR3 contains 19 residues. Germline V gene sequence: CDR1 LNHDA, CDR2 SQIVND (reference sequence). CDR3 amino acids: CASSIGGQGPSYSNQPQHF. The CDR3 DNA reads TGTGCCAGTAGTATAGGGGGACAGGGCCCAAGTTATAGCAATCAGCCCCAGCATTTT. The variable domain in full, completed from reference TRBV19 and TRBJ1-5, reads DGGITQSPKYLFRKEGQNVTLSCEQNLNHDAMYWYRQDPGQGLRLIYYSQIVNDFQKGDIAEGYSVSREKKESFPLTVTSAQKNPTAFYLCASSIGGQGPSYSNQPQHFGDGTRLSIL.

The V call is TRBV2, the J call TRBJ1-1, with TRBD1 matching 8 bases. The CDR3 extends over 14 amino acids. Germline CDR1 is SNHLY and CDR2 is FYNNEI. Trimming at V came to 6 bases and at J to 4 bases, leaving 7 bases not matched to a gene. CDR3 protein: CASRAYRGVTEAFF. The CDR3 DNA sequence: TGTGCCAGCAGGGCTTACAGGGGGGTCACTGAAGCTTTCTTT. The whole variable domain, filled in from reference TRBV2 and TRBJ1-1, reads EPEVTQTPSHQVTQMGQEVILRCVPISNHLYFYWYRQILGQKVEFLVSFYNNEISEKSEIFDDQFSVERPDGSNFTLKIRSTKLEDSAMYFCASRAYRGVTEAFFGQGTRLTVV.

This chain connects TRBV13 to TRBJ2-3; D ambiguous. The CDR3 spans 13 residues. Germline V gene lookup returns CDR1 PRHDT and CDR2 FYEKMQ (reference sequence). Trimming removed 3 bases from V and 3 bases from J, with 7 bases in between. As DNA, the CDR3 is TGTGCCAGCAGCTTGAAGCTGACAGATACGCAGTATTTT. This encodes CASSLKLTDTQYF.

This CDR3 reads CASSYEPRGPYEQYV. CDR3 coding DNA: TGTGCCAGCAGTTACGAGCCCAGAGGCCCCTACGAGCAGTACGTC. V and J are TRBV6-2 or TRBV6-3 and TRBJ2-7; D unclear. CDR3 length: 15 amino acids. Per germline, CDR1 MNHEY and CDR2 SVGEGT. Trimming removed 2 bases from V and 2 bases from J, with 13 bases in between.

The V and J genes are TRBV7-8 and TRBJ2-6, with D perhaps TRBD2 (5 bases). V lost 2 bases, J lost 0 bases, and 8 bases lay in between. The germline V gene has CDR1 SGHVS and CDR2 FQNEAQ. The CDR3 contains 16 residues. The CDR3 protein is CASSLSGNSGANVLTF. Written as DNA, the CDR3 is TGTGCCAGCAGCTTATCGGGGAACTCTGGGGCCAACGTCCTGACTTTC.

The rearrangement links TRBV24-1 to TRBJ2-2, with D tentatively TRBD2 (6 bases). Between the trimmed V and J ends, which lost 4 bases and 1 base, there was a span of 12 bases. Per germline, CDR1 KGHDR and CDR2 SFDVKD. The CDR3 covers 16 residues. Here the CDR3 DNA reads TGTGCCACCAGTGAGGGGAGGCGGGGGAACACCGGGGAGCTGTTTTTT. This encodes CATSEGRRGNTGELFF.

The rearrangement uses TRBV29-1 and TRBJ1-1, with 9 positions matching TRBD1. V lost 6 bases, J lost 4 bases, and 6 bases stayed unmatched. Germline V gene lookup returns CDR1 SQVTM and CDR2 ANQGSEA. This CDR3 has 13 amino acids. CDR3 sequence: CSVNRGPGTEAFF. As DNA, the CDR3 is TGCAGCGTAAACAGGGGGCCCGGCACTGAAGCTTTCTTT.

The chain recombines TRBV28 with TRBJ1-2; no reliable D call. The CDR3 extends over 13 amino acids. Germline V gene sequence: CDR1 MDHEN, CDR2 SYDVKM. Trimming cost V 7 bases and J 2 bases, with 11 bases left between them. In nucleotides, the CDR3 is TGTGCCAGCATGAGGGTTGGGAACTATGGCTACACCTTC. This codes for CASMRVGNYGYTF.